These T cell receptor beta chains were read from a single sample in a study of regulatory T cells in long-lasting Graves disease. TCRdb reanalysed the multiplex PCR reads using MiXCR and keeps one entry per CDR3 protein. In the table there are more than 300,000 distinct CDR3 sequences, about 17% of which are singletons. These data also featured in a second study, about T cells in Graves' hyperthyroidism and ophthalmopathy.

Sequenced here: peripheral blood mononuclear cells (PBMCs), sampled at new diagnosis, from a patient treated with antithyroid drugs. These receptor sequences come from a woman aged 18 to 35 with Graves disease. Both conserved end residues are part of each CDR3. A D gene is named only where the DNA matches it firmly. Size values are once, few and many counts, or a class for expanded clones, and some rows have none.

d_call	v_call	clone_size	j_call	cdr3_aa	cdr3_nt
NA	TRBV6-1	NA	TRBJ2-2	CASSEDEGTGELFF	TGTGCCAGCAGTGAAGATGAGGGTACCGGGGAGCTGTTTTTT
NA	TRBV9	many	TRBJ1-1	CASSVDGEMRAFF	TGTGCCAGCAGCGTAGATGGAGAGATGAGAGCTTTCTTT
NA	TRBV12-3/TRBV12-4	many	TRBJ2-3	CASSSDSRGLDTQYF	TGTGCCAGCAGTTCCGACTCCAGGGGCCTAGATACGCAGTATTTT
TRBD1	TRBV28	many	TRBJ1-2	CASRGTGTGNYGYTF	TGTGCCAGCAGGGGGACAGGCACGGGTAACTATGGCTACACCTTC
TRBD1	TRBV28	few	TRBJ1-5	CASTRDRVGQPQHF	TGTGCCAGCACCCGAGACAGGGTGGGTCAGCCCCAGCATTTT
NA	TRBV7-9	many	TRBJ2-1	CASSLAAVSEQFF	TGTGCCAGCAGCTTAGCGGCTGTCTCAGAGCAGTTCTTC
TRBD1	TRBV5-1	NA	TRBJ1-2	CASSSGQGYSYGYTF	TGCGCCAGCAGCTCTGGACAGGGTTATAGCTATGGCTACACCTTC
TRBD2	TRBV4-1	few	TRBJ2-7	CASSQEPGLAGGKQYF	TGCGCCAGCAGCCAAGAGCCTGGGCTAGCGGGAGGCAAGCAGTACTTC
NA	TRBV18	NA	TRBJ2-2	CGSSPVQNTGGLFF	TGTGGCAGCTCACCGGTCCAGAACACCGGGGGGCTGTTTTTT
NA	TRBV3-1	many	TRBJ2-5	CASSSWGSQETQYF	TGTGCCAGCAGCTCCTGGGGGAGCCAAGAGACCCAGTACTTC
NA	TRBV19	many	TRBJ2-7	CASSRPGASYEQYF	TGTGCCAGTAGCCGACCGGGAGCCTCCTACGAGCAGTACTTC
NA	TRBV6-2/TRBV6-3	NA	TRBJ2-3	CASSYLAGVKYF	TGTGCCAGCAGTTACTTAGCTGGAGTGAAGTATTTT
NA	TRBV27	many	TRBJ2-3	CASSRHTDTQYF	TGTGCCAGCAGCCGCCACACAGATACGCAGTATTTT
NA	TRBV7-9	NA	TRBJ1-1	CASSSASGEGVTEAFF	TGTGCCAGCAGCTCGGCAAGCGGCGAGGGTGTCACTGAAGCTTTCTTT
TRBD2	TRBV5-1	many	TRBJ2-1	CASSLSGVAGGDEQFF	TGCGCCAGCAGCCTCTCAGGAGTAGCGGGAGGCGATGAGCAGTTCTTC
NA	TRBV20-1	many	TRBJ2-1	CSARPPSSVEQFF	TGCAGTGCTAGGCCCCCTTCCAGCGTTGAGCAGTTCTTC
TRBD1	TRBV11-2	many	TRBJ2-5	CASSLTGTAQETQYF	TGTGCCAGCAGCTTAACGGGGACAGCGCAAGAGACCCAGTACTTC
TRBD1	TRBV20-1	many	TRBJ2-7	CSARGRDREYYEQYF	TGCAGTGCTAGAGGCCGGGACAGAGAATACTACGAGCAGTACTTC
NA	TRBV6-2/TRBV6-3	NA	TRBJ1-1	CASASRRHTEAFF	TGTGCCAGCGCCTCCCGTAGGCACACTGAAGCTTTCTTT
TRBD1	TRBV27	NA	TRBJ1-1	CASTPWEGASPNTEAFF	TGTGCCAGCACCCCGTGGGAGGGGGCGTCTCCGAACACTGAAGCTTTCTTT
TRBD1	TRBV5-1	many	TRBJ2-1	CASSPGQESSYNEQFF	TGCGCCAGCAGCCCCGGACAGGAGAGCTCCTACAATGAGCAGTTCTTC
NA	TRBV20-1	many	TRBJ2-3	CSALTGTADTQYF	TGCAGTGCGCTGACAGGCACTGCAGATACGCAGTATTTT
NA	TRBV20-1	many	TRBJ1-5	CSAIRDRGNQPQHF	TGCAGTGCTATCCGGGACCGAGGGAATCAGCCCCAGCATTTT
TRBD1	TRBV27	NA	TRBJ2-7	CASSRDRGPYEQYF	TGTGCCAGCAGTCGGGACAGGGGGCCCTACGAGCAGTACTTC
NA	TRBV20-1	many	TRBJ2-7	CSARGGSEFYEQYF	TGCAGTGCTAGAGGCGGTAGCGAATTCTACGAGCAGTACTTC
NA	TRBV12-3/TRBV12-4	NA	TRBJ2-2	CASSFWDSTGELFF	TGTGCCAGCAGTTTTTGGGACTCCACCGGGGAGCTGTTTTTT
TRBD1	TRBV29-1	NA	TRBJ2-7	CSVDLPGGSSLYEQYF	TGCAGCGTTGATTTGCCAGGGGGCTCTTCCCTCTACGAGCAGTACTTC
NA	TRBV28	NA	TRBJ2-7	CASSYAKGLEQYF	TGTGCCAGCAGTTACGCTAAGGGGTTGGAGCAGTACTTC
NA	TRBV3-1	few	TRBJ2-1	CASWAGPANNEQFF	TGTGCCAGCTGGGCCGGGCCCGCAAACAATGAGCAGTTCTTC
TRBD2	TRBV7-9	few	TRBJ2-3	CASSFGTSVGTQYF	TGTGCCAGCAGCTTCGGGACTAGCGTTGGTACGCAGTATTTT
NA	TRBV18	many	TRBJ2-7	CASSPYGRGSYEQYF	TGTGCCAGCTCACCATACGGACGGGGCTCCTACGAGCAGTACTTC
NA	TRBV20-1	NA	TRBJ2-1	CSASLSQARSYNEQFF	TGCAGTGCTAGCCTTTCCCAAGCGCGCTCCTACAATGAGCAGTTCTTC
TRBD2	TRBV7-9	few	TRBJ2-3	CASSSGLLGTDTQYF	TGTGCCAGCAGTTCGGGACTACTAGGTACAGATACGCAGTATTTT
NA	TRBV5-1	few	TRBJ2-3	CASSGGLWGDTDTQYF	TGCGCCAGCAGCGGGGGCCTGTGGGGCGACACAGATACGCAGTATTTT
TRBD2	TRBV30	many	TRBJ2-2	CAWSSGGWTGELFF	TGTGCCTGGAGTTCGGGGGGATGGACCGGGGAGCTGTTTTTT
TRBD2	TRBV9	many	TRBJ2-2	CASSVGSGAANTGELFF	TGTGCCAGCAGCGTAGGTAGCGGGGCCGCGAACACCGGGGAGCTGTTTTTT
TRBD1	TRBV6-5	many	TRBJ1-1	CASSLGQGLSTEAFF	TGTGCCAGCAGTTTAGGACAGGGGCTGAGCACTGAAGCTTTCTTT
TRBD2	TRBV5-1	many	TRBJ2-3	CASSSQGTSGSTDTQYF	TGCGCCAGCAGCAGCCAAGGGACTAGCGGGAGCACAGATACGCAGTATTTT
NA	TRBV7-9	many	TRBJ1-5	CASSSTGPGNQPQHF	TGTGCCAGCAGTTCCACCGGGCCGGGGAATCAGCCCCAGCATTTT
NA	TRBV7-2	NA	TRBJ1-5	CASSLADGFYSNQPQHF	TGTGCCAGCAGCTTAGCGGACGGCTTTTATAGCAATCAGCCCCAGCATTTT
NA	TRBV11-2	many	TRBJ2-7	CASSLGSREQYF	TGTGCCAGCAGCTTAGGTAGCCGCGAGCAGTACTTC
NA	TRBV2	few	TRBJ2-4	CASRRTLAKNIQYF	TGTGCCAGCAGGCGAACTCTAGCCAAAAACATTCAGTACTTC
NA	TRBV20-1	many	TRBJ2-1	CSASPNNEQFF	TGCAGTGCTAGTCCAAACAATGAGCAGTTCTTC
TRBD2	TRBV2	many	TRBJ2-1	CASTAGLAHNEQFF	TGTGCCAGCACCGCGGGACTAGCTCACAATGAGCAGTTCTTC
NA	TRBV5-1	many	TRBJ2-3	CASSEFTDTQYF	TGCGCCAGCAGCGAGTTCACAGATACGCAGTATTTT
TRBD1	TRBV29-1	few	TRBJ1-1	CSVERTGYAEAFF	TGCAGCGTTGAACGGACAGGCTACGCTGAAGCTTTCTTT
NA	TRBV6-1	many	TRBJ2-7	CASSEQAGSSYEQYF	TGTGCCAGCAGCGAACAAGCCGGAAGCTCCTACGAGCAGTACTTC
NA	TRBV5-1	few	TRBJ1-1	CASNGQMNTEAFF	TGCGCCAGCAATGGACAGATGAACACTGAAGCTTTCTTT
NA	TRBV20-1	many	TRBJ2-7	CSARSSERAYEQYF	TGCAGTGCTAGATCCAGTGAACGAGCCTACGAGCAGTACTTC
TRBD1	TRBV7-9	many	TRBJ2-1	CASSPQTGQGGNEQFF	TGTGCCAGCAGTCCACAGACGGGACAGGGGGGCAATGAGCAGTTCTTC
NA	TRBV29-1	few	TRBJ2-5	CSVERSLAPQETQYF	TGCAGCGTTGAACGGTCTCTCGCCCCCCAAGAGACCCAGTACTTC
NA	TRBV29-1	few	TRBJ2-5	CSAGLKETQYF	TGCAGCGCCGGACTAAAAGAGACCCAGTACTTC
NA	TRBV7-9	NA	TRBJ2-6	CASSPGDSGANVLTF	TGTGCCAGCAGCCCCGGTGACTCTGGGGCCAACGTCCTGACTTTC
NA	TRBV9	NA	TRBJ2-2	CASSVGGISTGELFF	TGTGCCAGCAGCGTAGGGGGGATCAGTACCGGGGAGCTGTTTTTT
NA	TRBV15	many	TRBJ1-4	CATSRGIGVEEKLFF	TGTGCCACCAGCAGAGGAATAGGGGTTGAGGAAAAACTGTTTTTT